A selection of T cell receptor beta chains follows, all from one sample in a study of human T cells and chemical hapten exposure. TCRdb reprocessed the RACE reads via MiXCR and lists one record per CDR3 protein. Of around 360,000 distinct CDR3 sequences in the sample, about 6% were seen once. The material sequenced was whole blood, taken in connection with sensitization to the hapten diphenylcyclopropenone (DPC). Receptors were obtained from a young woman with alopecia areata. Some clones in this sample may be carry-over from other donors' samples. Both conserved end residues are part of each CDR3.

V gene: TRBV10-3
J gene: TRBJ1-1
CDR3 protein: CAISEAGSGTEAFF

V gene: TRBV11-2
J gene: TRBJ2-1
CDR3 protein: CASSSTIYNEQFF

V gene: TRBV20-1
J gene: TRBJ2-3
CDR3 protein: CSATIAVFTDTQYF

V gene: TRBV29-1
J gene: TRBJ1-1
CDR3 protein: CSVSTRARETEAFF

V gene: TRBV14
J gene: TRBJ1-3
CDR3 protein: CASSQSSGNTIYF

V gene: TRBV3-1
J gene: TRBJ2-1
CDR3 protein: CASSQLNSDEQFF

V gene: TRBV9
J gene: TRBJ1-1
CDR3 protein: CASSVGSSVNTEAFF

V gene: TRBV9
J gene: TRBJ1-6
CDR3 protein: CASSVWGNNSPLHF

V gene: TRBV29-1
J gene: TRBJ1-6
CDR3 protein: CSGGQGAQLSPLHF

V gene: TRBV27
J gene: TRBJ2-3
CDR3 protein: CASSLTGSLTLYTWQYF

V gene: TRBV20-1
J gene: TRBJ2-2
CDR3 protein: CSAREGRTGELFF

V gene: TRBV7-2
J gene: TRBJ2-7
CDR3 protein: CASSFQRGGGEQYF

V gene: TRBV12-3/TRBV12-4
J gene: TRBJ1-5
CDR3 protein: CASSFGSSQHF

V gene: TRBV7-2
J gene: TRBJ1-3
CDR3 protein: CASSTNSGNTIYF

V gene: TRBV12-5
J gene: TRBJ2-7
CDR3 protein: CASGPLQGGEQYF

V gene: TRBV12-3/TRBV12-4
J gene: TRBJ1-2
CDR3 protein: CASSLGSWGSGNGYTF

V gene: TRBV5-1
J gene: TRBJ2-5
CDR3 protein: CASSLLRSGAGEETQYF

V gene: TRBV7-2
J gene: TRBJ2-3
CDR3 protein: CASSLNPQVVKDTQYF

V gene: TRBV9
J gene: TRBJ2-7
CDR3 protein: CASSVGQATHYEQYF

V gene: TRBV29-1
J gene: TRBJ2-1
CDR3 protein: CSVEARRSYNEQFF

V gene: TRBV7-9
J gene: TRBJ2-5
CDR3 protein: CASSQTSVQETQYF

V gene: TRBV6-2/TRBV6-3
J gene: TRBJ1-1
CDR3 protein: CASSYRQSGEAFF

V gene: TRBV7-2
J gene: TRBJ2-4
CDR3 protein: CASKSEAKNIQYF

V gene: TRBV10-3
J gene: TRBJ2-2
CDR3 protein: CAIRPGANTGELFF

V gene: TRBV7-9
J gene: TRBJ1-6
CDR3 protein: CASSRQLNSPLHF

V gene: TRBV4-1
J gene: TRBJ1-6
CDR3 protein: CASSQESVSSYNSPLHF

V gene: TRBV5-1
J gene: TRBJ1-2
CDR3 protein: CASSLRTGLAYGYTF